Shown below are 30 T cell receptor beta chains from a single sample sequenced in a study of T cell responses to AZD1222 COVID-19 vaccine. Produced via immunoSEQ multiplex PCR; TCRdb's table is partial and in-frame only. This sample has 83,000 or so clones, with approximately 90% found just once. This sample comprised peripheral blood, obtained 28 days after the second AZD1222 dose. Receptors originate from an adult who received the AZD1222 COVID-19 vaccine.

The chain links TRBV11-2 to TRBJ2-5; no clear D gene. V was shortened by 1 base and J by 1 base, with 4 bases between the two germline ends. Germline values: CDR1 SGHAT, CDR2 FQNNGV. There are 13 residues in the CDR3. DNA of the CDR3: TGTGCCAGCAGCTTAGGGACCCAAGAGACCCAGTACTTC. Protein: CASSLGTQETQYF.

This sequence joins TRBV7-2 and TRBJ2-3; D might be TRBD2 (6 bases). V dropped 6 bases and J dropped 2 bases, with 12 bases sitting between them. CDR1 is SGHTA, CDR2 FQGNSA, per germline. The CDR3 contains 14 residues. The CDR3 sequence: CASSFSGNTDTQYF. The CDR3 DNA sequence: TGTGCCAGCAGTTTTAGCGGAAACACAGATACGCAGTATTTT.

This clone has a single count. The chain links TRBV6-5 to TRBJ1-1, with a possible D match to TRBD1 (6 bases). This CDR3 comprises 14 residues. The germline V and J ends were trimmed by 6 bases and 3 bases, with 14 bases remaining between them. The germline V gene has CDR1 MNHEY and CDR2 SVGAGI. The CDR3, as DNA: TGTGCCAGCAGACTACAGGGTATGGACACTGAAGCTTTCTTT. Encoded protein: CASRLQGMDTEAFF.

J is TRBJ2-1 and V is TRBV2, with 10 bases identical to TRBD2. J lost 6 bases, V lost 8 bases, and 4 bases had no gene match. CDR3 length: 13 amino acids. In germline, CDR1 is SNHLY, CDR2 FYNNEI. The CDR3 nucleotides are TGTGCCAGCCGGGCTAGCGGGAGCAATGAGCAGTTCTTC. It specifies CASRASGSNEQFF.

The chain carries TRBV5-6 and TRBJ2-1; D is ambiguous. Germline CDR1 is SGHDT and CDR2 is YYEEEE. CDR3 length: 13 residues. Trimming took 4 bases from V and 6 from J, leaving 11 bases between them. The CDR3 protein is CASSLGRFNEQFF. The DNA for the CDR3 is TGTGCCAGCAGCCTAGGGCGCTTCAATGAGCAGTTCTTC.

This sequence joins TRBV13 and TRBJ2-5; D remains ambiguous. V gave up 2 bases and J gave up 2 bases, with 9 bases separating them. The CDR3 contains 14 residues. Looked up from germline, CDR1 is PRHDT and CDR2 is FYEKMQ (reference sequence). CDR3 bases: TGTGCCAGCAGCTTAAGGAGACGTCAAGAGACCCAGTACTTC. Translating it yields CASSLRRRQETQYF.

This chain connects TRBV28 to TRBJ1-5; 8 nucleotides line up with TRBD1. This CDR3 region has 16 residues. The V gene end was trimmed by 2 bases and the J gene end by 5 bases; junction bases not matched to a gene: 8. Germline-derived CDR1 and CDR2 are MDHEN and SYDVKM. CDR3: CASSLTDRGSYQPQHF. For the CDR3, the DNA is TGTGCCAGCAGTTTAACTGACAGGGGCTCCTATCAGCCCCAGCATTTT.

The chain carries TRBV5-1 and TRBJ1-1, with D tentatively TRBD1 (5 bases). V gave up 1 base and J gave up 10 bases, with 14 bases separating them. The germline gives CDR1 SGHRS, CDR2 YFSETQ. This CDR3 contains 13 residues. The CDR3 DNA reads as TGCGCCAGCAGCTTGAGGGAGGAGGGGCGAGCTTTCTTT. Translating it yields CASSLREEGRAFF.

The count of this clone is one. V and J are TRBV19 and TRBJ2-7; D could derive from TRBD1 or TRBD2 (5 bases each). The CDR3 has 14 amino acids. V was cut by 3 bases and J by 1 base, with 10 bases left in between. CDR1 is LNHDA and CDR2 is SQIVND in the germline V gene (reference sequence). CDR3 sequence: CASSIGTASYEQYF. In nucleotides, the CDR3 is TGTGCCAGTAGTATCGGGACGGCTTCCTACGAGCAGTACTTC.

The chain links TRBV27 to TRBJ2-1; D gene unclear. Trimming shortened V by 6 bases and J by 0 bases, and 12 bases separated the two germline ends. The CDR3 is 15 residues long. Per germline, CDR1 MNHEY and CDR2 SMNVEV (reference sequence). The CDR3 region has the DNA TGTGCCAGCAGCCCTGACATAACCTCCTACAATGAGCAGTTCTTC. Its translation: CASSPDITSYNEQFF.

The chain links TRBV6-2 or TRBV6-3 to TRBJ2-1, with TRBD2 matching over 10 bases. Germline CDR1 reads MNHEY; CDR2 reads SVGEGT. This CDR3 is 18 amino acids long. The trim removed 2 bases at V and 8 bases at J, leaving 15 bases unmatched. The CDR3 region is CASSYDGAGGPGRDEQFF. CDR3 nucleotide sequence: TGTGCCAGCAGTTACGATGGAGCGGGAGGGCCGGGAAGGGATGAGCAGTTCTTC.

This clone is a singleton in its sample. This sequence joins TRBV6-1 and TRBJ2-2; 9 bases map to TRBD1. Trimming removed 4 bases from V and 1 base from J; junction bases left unmatched: 7. This CDR3 has 17 amino acids. Germline CDR1 and CDR2: MNHNS and SASEGT. The CDR3, as DNA: TGTGCCAGCAGTGCAGGGACAGGGATTAAGAACACCGGGGAGCTGTTTTTT. It yields the protein CASSAGTGIKNTGELFF.

CDR3 nucleotide sequence: TGTGCCAGCAGTGCTGGACAGGGTTTTGGTGGCTACACCTTC. As protein: CASSAGQGFGGYTF. The gene calls are TRBV28 and TRBJ1-2, with 8 bases fitting TRBD1. V trimming: 5 bases; J trimming: 7 bases; junction bases outside the gene matches: 9. The CDR3 sequence is 14 residues long. The germline V gene encodes CDR1 MDHEN and CDR2 SYDVKM.

The chain uses TRBV28 and TRBJ1-1, with a weak D call TRBD1 (6 bases). Trimming took off 3 bases at V and 4 bases at J, with 18 bases between the two ends. This CDR3 has 16 amino acids. In germline, CDR1 is MDHEN, CDR2 SYDVKM. The CDR3 region is CASSFGGAPVRTEAFF. CDR3 in DNA: TGTGCCAGCAGTTTTGGGGGGGCTCCAGTTCGCACTGAAGCTTTCTTT.

This chain joins TRBV28 and TRBJ1-2; D may be TRBD1 (6 bases). There are 16 residues in the CDR3. CDR1 MDHEN and CDR2 SYDVKM come from the germline V gene. The ends were cut back, 2 bases at V and 4 bases at J, with 17 bases in the middle. CDR3 DNA sequence: TGTGCCAGCAGTTTACTGGGACACCGCCGCGGCTATGGCTACACCTTC. It is translated as CASSLLGHRRGYGYTF.

J is TRBJ1-2 and V is TRBV3-1 (or the pseudogene TRBV3-2); no clear D. The ends were cut back, 5 bases at V and 3 bases at J, with 4 bases in the middle. The CDR3 runs to 11 residues. In germline, CDR1 is LGHDT, CDR2 YNNKEL (reference sequence). Here the CDR3 DNA reads TGTGCCAGCAGCTGGGACTATGGCTACACCTTC. It is translated as CASSWDYGYTF.

The J gene is TRBJ2-7, the V gene TRBV5-6; 11 bases line up with TRBD2. The germline V gene encodes CDR1 SGHDT and CDR2 YYEEEE. This CDR3 contains 15 residues. V trimming: 6 bases; J trimming: 0 bases; junction bases outside the gene matches: 5. The CDR3 DNA follows: TGTGCCAGCATAACTAGCGGGGGTTCCTCCTACGAGCAGTACTTC. It is translated as CASITSGGSSYEQYF.

V gene TRBV27 combines with J gene TRBJ1-4; D gene ambiguous. This CDR3 has 14 residues. V was shortened by 5 bases and J by 0 bases, with 7 bases between the two germline ends. The germline V gene has CDR1 MNHEY and CDR2 SMNVEV (reference sequence). CDR3 coding DNA: TGTGCCAGCAGTGAGAGTGCAACTAATGAAAAACTGTTTTTT. Translated, it gives CASSESATNEKLFF.

The V gene is TRBV7-9, the J gene TRBJ1-1; 9 bases are a match to TRBD1. The V segment lost 5 bases and the J segment 4 bases; nucleotides outside the gene matches: 8. The length of the CDR3 is 15 residues. Germline CDR1 is SEHNR and CDR2 is FQNEAQ (reference sequence). The chain's CDR3 is CASSRDRGVRTEAFF. CDR3 bases: TGTGCCAGCAGCAGAGACAGGGGGGTCCGCACTGAAGCTTTCTTT.

The genes are TRBV15 and TRBJ2-2; TRBD1 is a possible D gene (5 bases). There are 16 residues in the CDR3. V was trimmed by 1 base and J by 0 bases, leaving 9 bases between them. The germline gives CDR1 LNHNV, CDR2 YYDKDF (reference sequence). The CDR3, as DNA: TGTGCCACCAGCAGAGTGTCGACAGCGAACACCGGGGAGCTGTTTTTT. Its protein is CATSRVSTANTGELFF.

V is TRBV7-2 and J is TRBJ2-7; possibly TRBD2 for D (7 bases). Deletions cut 0 bases from V and 6 bases from J, with 18 bases between. The CDR3 consists of 16 residues. Germline CDR1 reads SGHTA; CDR2 reads FQGNSA. The CDR3 reads CASSLAGGAGQGEQYF. CDR3 bases: TGTGCCAGCAGCTTAGCGGGTGGAGCGGGACAAGGCGAGCAGTACTTC.

The rearrangement links TRBV27 to TRBJ2-1; 12 nucleotides align to TRBD2. V shed 2 bases and J 4 bases; nucleotides not matched to a gene: 3. Germline V gives CDR1 MNHEY, CDR2 SMNVEV (reference sequence). The CDR3 length is 16 residues. Here the CDR3 reads CASSLRLAGGYNEQFF. The CDR3 bases are TGTGCCAGCAGTTTAAGGCTAGCGGGAGGGTACAATGAGCAGTTCTTC.

In DNA form, the CDR3 reads TGCGCCAGCAGCTTGAGGCCAGGGGGGAACACTGAAGCTTTCTTT. The encoded protein is CASSLRPGGNTEAFF. J is TRBJ1-1 and V is TRBV5-1; the match to TRBD1 covers 7 bases. Germline trimming cut 1 base from V and 1 base from J; bases unmatched to any gene: 4. The CDR3 totals 15 residues. CDR1 SGHRS and CDR2 YFSETQ come from the germline V gene.

This sequence joins TRBV5-4 and TRBJ2-5; 8 bases align to TRBD1. Trimming at V came to 3 bases and at J to 5 bases, leaving 9 bases not matched to a gene. The CDR3 totals 15 residues. Germline CDR1 and CDR2: SGHNT and YYREEE (reference sequence). Here the CDR3 DNA reads TGTGCCAGCAGCTCTGGACAGGGCTTGAGGGAGACCCAGTACTTC. Protein product: CASSSGQGLRETQYF.

The chain links TRBV6-4 to TRBJ2-2, with a weak D call TRBD2 (6 bases). The CDR3 has 17 residues. V lost 4 bases and J lost 3, with 18 bases in between. CDR1 is MRHNA and CDR2 is SNTAGT in the germline V gene. CDR3 coding DNA: TGTGCCAGCAGTGCCCAGCCCACGGGGGTGGACACCGGGGAGCTGTTTTTT. Translated, it gives CASSAQPTGVDTGELFF.

With respect to this clone: One junction end disagrees with the germline gene, perhaps due to a read error. This rearrangement joins TRBV7-8 to TRBJ2-1, with D possibly TRBD2 on 6 matching bases. The germline gives CDR1 SGHVS, CDR2 FQNEAQ. There are 11 residues in the CDR3. The DNA for the CDR3 is TGTGCCAGCAGCTTACCGGGAGCGGCGGTCTTC. Its translation: CASSLPGAAVF.

This clone was found a few times. This chain connects TRBV6-6 to TRBJ1-5; D unclear. The V and J ends lost 5 bases and 0 bases respectively, with 11 bases between them. CDR3 length: 15 amino acids. Germline values: CDR1 MNHNY, CDR2 SVGAGI (reference sequence). CDR3 nucleotides: TGTGCCAGCAGTCAAGGACGGAATAGCAATCAGCCCCAGCATTTT. Protein sequence: CASSQGRNSNQPQHF.

This clone was seen just once. V is TRBV6-2 or TRBV6-3 and J is TRBJ2-5; 7 bases map to TRBD2. Germline CDR1 MNHEY, CDR2 SVGEGT. Trimming cost V 6 bases and J 1 base; bases outside gene matches: 5. The CDR3 extends over 14 amino acids. The CDR3 here is CASSPREAQETQYF. As DNA, the CDR3 is TGTGCCAGCAGCCCCCGGGAGGCCCAAGAGACCCAGTACTTC.

The chain combines TRBV6-1 with TRBJ1-3; D remains ambiguous. Germline V gene data show CDR1 as MNHNS and CDR2 as SASEGT. The CDR3 is 17 residues long. V was pared by 0 bases and J by 1 base, with 13 bases between. The CDR3 nucleotides read TGTGCCAGCAGTGAAGCTGGAGGAGGCCTTTCTGGAAACACCATATATTTT. This gives the protein CASSEAGGGLSGNTIYF.

The rearrangement joins TRBV4-2 to TRBJ2-1; TRBD2 matches at 14 bases. Looked up from germline, CDR1 is LGHNA and CDR2 is YNFKEQ. The ends lost 4 bases at V and 9 bases at J; junction bases unmatched: 11. The length of the CDR3 is 17 residues. As DNA, the CDR3 is TGTGCCAGCAGCCGCCAGACTAGCGGGGGGGATCAGGGTGAGCAGTTCTTC. Encoded protein: CASSRQTSGGDQGEQFF.